Presented here are 17 T cell receptor beta chains from one specimen sequenced in a study of blood T cells in healthy people across ages. A second PCR of 7 to 11 cycles used a sample-barcoded 5' primer and a J-beta primer mix. TCRdb fed the 5' RACE reads into MiXCR, producing one record per CDR3 protein. The top ten clones hold roughly 7.9% of a sample with about 1,400,000 distinct CDR3 sequences, 42% of them seen once. The specimen was blood. These receptors all come from a woman between 18 and 29 years old in good health.

This clonotype has more than one count but fewer than ten. The gene calls are TRBV29-1 and TRBJ2-7; D may match TRBD1 or TRBD2 (6 bases each). This CDR3 region has 13 residues. In germline, CDR1 is SQVTM, CDR2 ANQGSEA. The V end lost 7 bases, the J end lost 4 bases, and 17 bases lay between the germline ends. For the CDR3, the DNA is TGCAGCGCCCAGGGGACCCGGGGGTACGAGCAGTACTTC. This translates into CSAQGTRGYEQYF.

In this sample, this clonotype turned up a few times. This chain links TRBV9 with TRBJ2-7; unclear D gene. V was cut by 0 bases and J by 2 bases, with 9 bases left in between. CDR1 and CDR2 from the germline V gene are SGDLS and YYNGEE. The CDR3 runs to 14 residues. The CDR3 reads CASSVDGNPYEQYF. In DNA form, the CDR3 reads TGTGCCAGCAGCGTAGATGGCAACCCCTACGAGCAGTACTTC.

Only a few counts were recorded for this clonotype. The chain carries TRBV7-2 and TRBJ1-1; D unresolved. The CDR3 is made up of 15 amino acids. The V gene's germline CDR1 is SGHTA and CDR2 FQGNSA. Between the trimmed V and J ends, which lost 5 bases and 0 bases, there was a span of 13 bases. The DNA for the CDR3 is TGTGCCAGCAGCCCCTCCGGTTTGGTGAACACTGAAGCTTTCTTT. It yields the protein CASSPSGLVNTEAFF. Full variable domain (outside the CDR3, taken from reference TRBV7-2 and TRBJ1-1): GAGVSQSPSNKVTEKGKDVELRCDPISGHTALYWYRQSLGQGLEFLIYFQGNSAPDKSGLPSDRFSAERTGGSVSTLTIQRTQQEDSAVYLCASSPSGLVNTEAFFGQGTRLTVV.

V gene TRBV7-2 combines with J gene TRBJ1-4; D uncertain. The CDR3 has 15 amino acids. V lost 5 bases, J lost 3 bases, and 13 bases lay in between. Germline CDR1 SGHTA, CDR2 FQGNSA. The CDR3 nucleotides are TGTGCCAGCAGCCGCCTCGGGTGGGCTAATGAAAAACTGTTTTTT. Translating gives CASSRLGWANEKLFF.

Remarks on this clonotype: One junction end does not reproduce the germline sequence, and a read error may be involved. The chain recombines TRBV6-5 with TRBJ2-7; 12 bases align to TRBD1. CDR1 is MNHEY and CDR2 is SVGAGI in the germline V gene. This CDR3 has 14 amino acids. In DNA, the CDR3 is TGTGCCAGCAGAGGGACAGGGGGCTCCCACGAGCAGTACTTC. Protein: CASRGTGGSHEQYF.

The rearrangement links TRBV14 to TRBJ1-2; D gene unclear. The length of the CDR3 is 13 residues. Trimming cost V 0 bases and J 5 bases, with 7 bases left between them. CDR1 SGHDN and CDR2 FVKESK come from the germline V gene. The CDR3 loop is CASSQDLQYGYTF. The CDR3 nucleotides are TGTGCCAGCAGCCAAGATCTCCAGTATGGCTACACCTTC.

The chain uses TRBV2 and TRBJ1-4, with 8 bases aligning to TRBD1. The CDR3 is 13 residues long. Germline loops: CDR1 SNHLY, CDR2 FYNNEI. Unmatched junction bases numbered 5, after V lost 7 bases and J lost 7 bases. The CDR3 is CASTRDRSEKLFF. The CDR3 nucleotides are TGTGCCAGCACCCGGGACAGGAGTGAAAAACTGTTTTTT.

The CDR3 bases are TGTGCCAGCAGTTCGTCCGGGACCAGCGAGCAGTACTTC. This sequence encodes CASSSSGTSEQYF. The gene calls are TRBV28 and TRBJ2-7; D may be TRBD1 or TRBD2 (5 bases each). The V gene's germline CDR1 is MDHEN and CDR2 SYDVKM. CDR3 length: 13 amino acids. The V end was cut by 4 bases, the J end by 6 bases, with 13 bases between.

The genes are TRBV20-1 and TRBJ2-7, with unresolved D. The germline V gene has CDR1 DFQATT and CDR2 SNEGSKA (reference sequence). The CDR3 spans 11 residues. The CDR3 nucleotides are TGCACCGCCCTAAAGGGTTACGAGCAGTACTTC. Translating gives CTALKGYEQYF.

The rearrangement joins TRBV12-3 or TRBV12-4 to TRBJ2-3, with 7 nucleotides matching TRBD2. The CDR3 runs 14 residues. The J segment lost 4 bases and the V segment lost 6 bases, leaving 7 bases of the junction unmatched. For the CDR3, the DNA is TGTGCCAGCAGCATAGATGGGGGGGCAGATACGCAGTATTTT. Its protein is CASSIDGGADTQYF.

This clonotype is a singleton in its sample. V is TRBV6-5 and J is TRBJ2-7; 8 bases line up with TRBD1. The DNA matches TRBJ2-5 better at its end, which makes the J call doubtful. The CDR3 is made up of 15 amino acids. Looked up from germline, CDR1 is MNHEY and CDR2 is SVGAGI. The CDR3 bases are TGTGCCAGCAGTTACTCGAACAGGGGGTTAGAGACCCAGTACTTC. This gives the protein CASSYSNRGLETQYF.

The chain has TRBV18 and TRBJ2-4; 8 nucleotides line up with TRBD1. V trimming: 0 bases; J trimming: 13 bases; junction bases outside the gene matches: 8. This CDR3 comprises 14 residues. Germline-derived CDR1 and CDR2 are KGHSH and LQKENI. This chain's CDR3 is CASSPPVTGDGQYF. The CDR3 coding sequence is TGTGCCAGCTCACCACCGGTGACAGGGGACGGGCAGTACTTC. The full variable domain, its missing parts supplied by reference TRBV18 and TRBJ2-4, is NAGVMQNPRHLVRRRGQEARLRCSPMKGHSHVYWYRQLPEEGLKFMVYLQKENIIDESGMPKERFSAEFPKEGPSILRIQQVVRGDSAAYFCASSPPVTGDGQYFGAGTRLSVL.

This clonotype came up a few times. V is TRBV7-8 and J is TRBJ2-3, with no clear D. Germline V gene lookup returns CDR1 SGHVS and CDR2 FQNEAQ. There are 12 residues in the CDR3. Trimming shortened V by 5 bases and J by 6 bases, and 9 bases separated the two germline ends. CDR3 coding DNA: TGTGCCAGCAGCCGACCGTTGGATACGCAGTATTTT. Its translation: CASSRPLDTQYF.

This clonotype was counted only a few times. The chain uses TRBV2 and TRBJ1-6; D not resolved. The CDR3 length is 14 residues. Germline CDR1 SNHLY, CDR2 FYNNEI. Trimming pared 4 bases from V and 6 bases from J, leaving 10 bases between. CDR3 coding DNA: TGTGCCAGCAGTGGATTGGGGAGTAATTCACCCCTCCACTTT. Translating gives CASSGLGSNSPLHF.

The chain employs TRBV5-6 and TRBJ2-5; D is unresolved. Trimming pared 4 bases from V and 3 bases from J, leaving 10 bases between. Germline V gene lookup returns CDR1 SGHDT and CDR2 YYEEEE. The CDR3 contains 13 residues. This chain's CDR3 is CASSPSNEETQYF. The CDR3, as DNA: TGTGCCAGCAGCCCTTCAAATGAAGAGACCCAGTACTTC.

There are a few counts of this clonotype. The CDR3 region is CASSAPGLQYF. CDR3 bases: TGTGCCAGCAGCGCCCCGGGACTTCAGTACTTC. The rearrangement links TRBV7-8 to TRBJ2-7; the D gene is possibly TRBD2 (6 bases). Between the trimmed V and J ends, which lost 5 bases and 10 bases, there was a span of 12 bases. The CDR3 extends over 11 amino acids. Germline assignment: CDR1 SGHVS and CDR2 FQNEAQ. The full variable domain, completed using reference TRBV7-8 and TRBJ2-7, is GAGVSQSPRYKVAKRGQDVALRCDPISGHVSLFWYQQALGQGPEFLTYFQNEAQLDKSGLPSDRFFAERPEGSVSTLKIQRTQQEDSAVYLCASSAPGLQYFGPGTRLTVT.

The V and J genes are TRBV2 and TRBJ1-5; 9 bases map to TRBD1. CDR1 SNHLY and CDR2 FYNNEI come from the germline V gene. The CDR3 is 16 residues long. With V trimmed by 4 bases and J by 4 bases, 8 bases remained unmatched. CDR3 loop: CASSGPGQGKNQPQHF. The CDR3, as DNA: TGTGCCAGCAGTGGACCGGGACAGGGAAAAAATCAGCCCCAGCATTTT.